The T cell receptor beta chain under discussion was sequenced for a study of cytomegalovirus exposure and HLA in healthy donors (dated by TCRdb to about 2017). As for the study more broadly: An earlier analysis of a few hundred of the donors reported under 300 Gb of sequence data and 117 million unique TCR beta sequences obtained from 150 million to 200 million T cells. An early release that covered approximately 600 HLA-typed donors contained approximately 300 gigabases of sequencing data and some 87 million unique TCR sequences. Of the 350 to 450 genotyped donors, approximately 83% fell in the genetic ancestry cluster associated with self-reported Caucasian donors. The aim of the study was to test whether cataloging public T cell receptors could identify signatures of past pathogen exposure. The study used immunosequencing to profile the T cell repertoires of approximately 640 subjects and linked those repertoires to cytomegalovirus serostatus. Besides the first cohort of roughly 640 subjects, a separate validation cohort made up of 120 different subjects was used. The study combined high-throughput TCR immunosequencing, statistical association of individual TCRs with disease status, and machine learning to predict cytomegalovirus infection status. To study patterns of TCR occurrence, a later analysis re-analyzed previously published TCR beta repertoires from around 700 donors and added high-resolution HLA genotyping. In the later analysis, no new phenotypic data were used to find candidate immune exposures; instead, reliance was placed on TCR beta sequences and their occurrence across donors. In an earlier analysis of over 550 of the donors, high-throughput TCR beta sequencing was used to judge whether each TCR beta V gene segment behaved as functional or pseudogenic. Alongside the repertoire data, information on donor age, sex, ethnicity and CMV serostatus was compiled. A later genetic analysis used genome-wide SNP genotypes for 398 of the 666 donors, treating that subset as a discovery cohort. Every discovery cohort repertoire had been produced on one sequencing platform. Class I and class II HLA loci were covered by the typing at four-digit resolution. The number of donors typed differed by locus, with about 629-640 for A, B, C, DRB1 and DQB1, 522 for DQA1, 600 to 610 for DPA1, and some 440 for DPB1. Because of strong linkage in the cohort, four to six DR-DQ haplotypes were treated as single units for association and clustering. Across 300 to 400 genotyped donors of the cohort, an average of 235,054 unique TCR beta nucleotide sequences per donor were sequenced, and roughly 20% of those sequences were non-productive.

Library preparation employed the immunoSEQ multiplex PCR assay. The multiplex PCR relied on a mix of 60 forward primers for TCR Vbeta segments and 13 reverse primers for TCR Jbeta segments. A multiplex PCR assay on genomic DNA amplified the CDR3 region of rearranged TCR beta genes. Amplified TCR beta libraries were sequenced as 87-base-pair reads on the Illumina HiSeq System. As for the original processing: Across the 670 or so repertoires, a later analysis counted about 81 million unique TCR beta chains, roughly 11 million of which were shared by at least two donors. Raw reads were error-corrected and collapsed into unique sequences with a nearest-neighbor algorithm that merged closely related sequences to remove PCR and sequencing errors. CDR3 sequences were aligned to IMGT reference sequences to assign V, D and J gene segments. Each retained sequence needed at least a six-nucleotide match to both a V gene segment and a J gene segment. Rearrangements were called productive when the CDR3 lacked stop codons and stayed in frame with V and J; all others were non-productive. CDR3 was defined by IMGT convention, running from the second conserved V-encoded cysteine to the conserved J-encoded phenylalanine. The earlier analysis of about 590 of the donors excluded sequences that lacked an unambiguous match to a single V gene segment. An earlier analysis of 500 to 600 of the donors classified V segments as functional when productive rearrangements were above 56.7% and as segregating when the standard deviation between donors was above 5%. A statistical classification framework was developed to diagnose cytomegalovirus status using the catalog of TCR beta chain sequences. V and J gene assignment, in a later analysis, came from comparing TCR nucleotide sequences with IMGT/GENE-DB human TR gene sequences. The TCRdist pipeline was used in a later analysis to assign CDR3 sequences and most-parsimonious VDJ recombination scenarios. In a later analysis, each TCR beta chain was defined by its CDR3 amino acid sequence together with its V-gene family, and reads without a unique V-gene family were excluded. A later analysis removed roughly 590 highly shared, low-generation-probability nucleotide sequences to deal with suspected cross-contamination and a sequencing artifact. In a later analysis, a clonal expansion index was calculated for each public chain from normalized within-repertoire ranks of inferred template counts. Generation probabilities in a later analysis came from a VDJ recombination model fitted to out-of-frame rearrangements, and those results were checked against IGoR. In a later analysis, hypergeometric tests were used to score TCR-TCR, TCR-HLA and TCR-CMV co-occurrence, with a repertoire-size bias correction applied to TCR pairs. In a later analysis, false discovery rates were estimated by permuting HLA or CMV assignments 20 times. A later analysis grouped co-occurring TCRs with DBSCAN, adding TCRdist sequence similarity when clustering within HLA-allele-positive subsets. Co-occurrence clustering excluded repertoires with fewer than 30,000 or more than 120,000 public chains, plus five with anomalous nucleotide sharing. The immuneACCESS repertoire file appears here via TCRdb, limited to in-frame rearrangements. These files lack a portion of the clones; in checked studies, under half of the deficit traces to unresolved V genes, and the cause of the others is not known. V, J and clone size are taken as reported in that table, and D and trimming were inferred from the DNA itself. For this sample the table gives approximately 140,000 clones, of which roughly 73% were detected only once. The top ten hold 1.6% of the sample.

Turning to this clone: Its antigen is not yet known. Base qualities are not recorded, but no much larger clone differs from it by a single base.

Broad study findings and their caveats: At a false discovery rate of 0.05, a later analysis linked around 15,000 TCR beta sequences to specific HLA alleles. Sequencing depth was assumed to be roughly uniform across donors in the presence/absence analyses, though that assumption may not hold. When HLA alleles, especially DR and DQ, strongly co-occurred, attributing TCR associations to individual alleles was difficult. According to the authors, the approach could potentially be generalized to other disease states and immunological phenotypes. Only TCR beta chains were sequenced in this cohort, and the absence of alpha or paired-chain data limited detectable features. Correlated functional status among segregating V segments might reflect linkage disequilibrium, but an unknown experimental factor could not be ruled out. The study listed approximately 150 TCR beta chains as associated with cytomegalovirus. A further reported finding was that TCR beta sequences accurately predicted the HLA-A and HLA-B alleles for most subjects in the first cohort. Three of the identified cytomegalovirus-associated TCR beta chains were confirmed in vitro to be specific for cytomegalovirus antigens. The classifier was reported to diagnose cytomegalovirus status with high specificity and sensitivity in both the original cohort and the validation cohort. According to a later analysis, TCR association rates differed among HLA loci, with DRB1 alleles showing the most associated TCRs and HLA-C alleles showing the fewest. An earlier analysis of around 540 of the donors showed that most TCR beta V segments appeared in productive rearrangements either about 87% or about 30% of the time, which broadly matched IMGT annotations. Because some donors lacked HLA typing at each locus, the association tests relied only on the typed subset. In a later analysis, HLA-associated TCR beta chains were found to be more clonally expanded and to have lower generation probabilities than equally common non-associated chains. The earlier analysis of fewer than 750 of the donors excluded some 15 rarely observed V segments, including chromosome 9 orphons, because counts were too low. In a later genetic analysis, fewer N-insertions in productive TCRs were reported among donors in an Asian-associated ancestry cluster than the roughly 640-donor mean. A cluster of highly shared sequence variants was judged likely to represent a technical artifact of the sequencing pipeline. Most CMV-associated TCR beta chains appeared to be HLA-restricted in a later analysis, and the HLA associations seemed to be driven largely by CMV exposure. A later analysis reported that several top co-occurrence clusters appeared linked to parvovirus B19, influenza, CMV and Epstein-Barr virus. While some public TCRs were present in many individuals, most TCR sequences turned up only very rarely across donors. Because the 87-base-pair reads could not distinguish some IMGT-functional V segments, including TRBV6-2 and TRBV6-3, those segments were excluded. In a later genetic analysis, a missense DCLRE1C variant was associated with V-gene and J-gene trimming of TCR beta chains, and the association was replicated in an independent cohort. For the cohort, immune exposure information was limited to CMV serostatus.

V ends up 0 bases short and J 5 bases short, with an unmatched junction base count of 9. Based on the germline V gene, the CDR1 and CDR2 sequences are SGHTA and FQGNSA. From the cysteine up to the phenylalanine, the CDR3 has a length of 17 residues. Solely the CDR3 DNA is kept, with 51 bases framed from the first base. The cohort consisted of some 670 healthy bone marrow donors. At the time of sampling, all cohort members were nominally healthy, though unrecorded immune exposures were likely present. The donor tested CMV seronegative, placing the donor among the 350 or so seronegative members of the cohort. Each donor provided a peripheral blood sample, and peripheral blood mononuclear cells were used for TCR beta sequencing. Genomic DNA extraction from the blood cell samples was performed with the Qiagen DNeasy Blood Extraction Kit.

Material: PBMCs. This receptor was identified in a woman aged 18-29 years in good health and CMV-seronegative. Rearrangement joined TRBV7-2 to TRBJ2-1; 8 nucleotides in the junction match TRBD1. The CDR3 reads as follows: CASSLAVLDRDHNEQFF. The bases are TGTGCCAGCAGCTTAGCAGTTTTGGACAGGGACCACAATGAGCAGTTCTTC.